Below are 12 T cell receptor beta chains sequenced from a single sample in a study of cytomegalovirus exposure and HLA in healthy donors. This PCR relied on a set of 60 Vbeta primers and 13 Jbeta primers. Assay: immunoSEQ multiplex PCR; the TCRdb copy retains only in-frame clones and omits some. The table records fewer than 250,000 clones, more than 65% of them present only once. Sequenced material: PBMCs. These receptors came from a woman under 40 in good health and CMV-seropositive.

The chain couples TRBV5-4 to TRBJ2-1, with D perhaps TRBD1 (7 bases). The germline V gene encodes CDR1 SGHNT and CDR2 YYREEE (reference sequence). This CDR3 spans 13 amino acids. Trimming removed 4 bases from V and 9 bases from J, with 14 bases in between. The CDR3 coding sequence is TGTGCCAGCAGCCGGGAGACAGGGAGTGAGCAGTTCTTC. Translating gives CASSRETGSEQFF. The complete variable domain, with remaining parts taken from reference TRBV5-4 and TRBJ2-1, reads ETGVTQSPTHLIKTRGQQVTLRCSSQSGHNTVSWYQQALGQGPQFIFQYYREEENGRGNFPPRFSGLQFPNYSSELNVNALELDDSALYLCASSRETGSEQFFGPGTRLTVL.

This chain uses TRBV28 with TRBJ1-3; TRBD1 matches at 10 bases. CDR3 length: 17 amino acids. Germline trimming cut 4 bases from V and 2 bases from J; bases unmatched to any gene: 8. Germline values: CDR1 MDHEN, CDR2 SYDVKM. Written as DNA, the CDR3 is TGTGCCAGCAGTTGGCCGGGACAGGGGAGACCTGGAAACACCATATATTTT. Its protein is CASSWPGQGRPGNTIYF.

The gene calls are TRBV11-3 and TRBJ2-7; 8 bases map to TRBD1. CDR1 and CDR2 (germline): SGHNT, YENEEA. The CDR3 extends over 13 amino acids. The V and J ends lost 5 bases and 6 bases, in that order; junction bases with no gene match: 6. DNA for the CDR3: TGTGCCAGCAGCCTTGGACAGGGCTCCGAGCAGTACTTC. The encoded protein is CASSLGQGSEQYF.

The count of this clone is one. V usage is TRBV10-3 and J usage is TRBJ2-5, with TRBD2 matching over 13 bases. Germline values: CDR1 ENHRY, CDR2 SYGVKD. The junction had 1 base not matched to a gene; V was cut back by 3 bases and J by 0 bases. The CDR3 spans 16 residues. CDR3 sequence reads: CAISELAGGNQETQYF. CDR3 DNA sequence: TGTGCCATCAGTGAACTAGCGGGAGGGAACCAAGAGACCCAGTACTTC.

This clone has more than one count but fewer than ten. The chain uses TRBV7-9 and TRBJ2-1; tentatively, D is TRBD2 (6 bases). The germline CDR1 and CDR2 sequences are SEHNR and FQNEAQ (reference sequence). Deletions cut 3 bases from V and 1 base from J, with 10 bases between. The CDR3 length is 15 residues. The CDR3 DNA is TGTGCCAGCAGCTTGCAGGCGGGATCCTACAATGAGCAGTTCTTC. Protein product: CASSLQAGSYNEQFF.

The chain couples TRBV14 to TRBJ2-5, with 11 bases identical to TRBD2. Trimming at V came to 5 bases and at J to 0 bases, leaving 5 bases not matched to a gene. This CDR3 region has 16 residues. CDR1 and CDR2 (germline): SGHDN, FVKESK. The DNA of the CDR3 is TGTGCCAGCAGCTTAGGACTAGCGGGCAACCAAGAGACCCAGTACTTC. This codes for CASSLGLAGNQETQYF.

V gene TRBV10-2 combines with J gene TRBJ2-1; 7 bases align to TRBD2. The ends lost 8 bases at V and 1 base at J; junction bases unmatched: 8. The CDR3 contains 15 residues. Germline V gene sequence: CDR1 WSHSY, CDR2 SAAADI. CDR3 coding DNA: TGCGCCAGCCTCCTTAGCGGGTTTTCCTACAATGAGCAGTTCTTC. Protein: CASLLSGFSYNEQFF.

The chain's CDR3 is CASSFQGLGTNEKLFF. The CDR3 DNA reads as TGCGCCAGCAGCTTTCAGGGTCTGGGAACTAATGAAAAACTGTTTTTT. The rearrangement joins TRBV5-1 to TRBJ1-4; a possible D gene is TRBD1 (5 bases). In germline, CDR1 is SGHRS, CDR2 YFSETQ. The CDR3 has 16 residues. V dropped 2 bases and J dropped 1 base, with 12 bases sitting between them.

V is TRBV28 and J is TRBJ2-7, with 11 bases fitting TRBD2. The V segment lost 8 bases and the J segment 3 bases; nucleotides outside the gene matches: 6. The CDR3 consists of 14 residues. In germline, CDR1 is MDHEN, CDR2 SYDVKM. In nucleotides, the CDR3 is TGTGCCAGCTGGGGACTAGCGGAGAACTACGAGCAGTACTTC. Translating it yields CASWGLAENYEQYF.

The chain is built from TRBV6-1 and TRBJ1-1, with D possibly being TRBD1 (5 bases). V was cut by 10 bases and J by 0 bases, with 18 bases left in between. Germline-derived CDR1 and CDR2 are MNHNS and SASEGT. The CDR3 sequence is 15 residues long. The chain's CDR3 is CATKGLSLMNTEAFF. The CDR3 bases are TGTGCCACCAAGGGGCTGTCCCTCATGAACACTGAAGCTTTCTTT.

This clone came up a few times. This rearrangement joins TRBV2 to TRBJ1-2; D not resolved. The V end was cut by 5 bases, the J end by 6 bases, with 13 bases between. Germline CDR1 is SNHLY and CDR2 is FYNNEI. The CDR3 extends over 13 amino acids. The CDR3 region is CASSFRGRDGYTF. The CDR3 DNA follows: TGTGCCAGCAGTTTCCGGGGTCGGGATGGCTACACCTTC.

The chain couples TRBV10-2 to TRBJ2-3, with TRBD2 matching over 7 bases. The CDR3 has 14 amino acids. V shed 6 bases and J 6 bases; nucleotides not matched to a gene: 9. The V gene's germline CDR1 is WSHSY and CDR2 SAAADI. Here the CDR3 DNA reads TGCGCCAGCAGGGAAAGCGGGAAGTCGGATACGCAGTATTTT. Translating it yields CASRESGKSDTQYF.